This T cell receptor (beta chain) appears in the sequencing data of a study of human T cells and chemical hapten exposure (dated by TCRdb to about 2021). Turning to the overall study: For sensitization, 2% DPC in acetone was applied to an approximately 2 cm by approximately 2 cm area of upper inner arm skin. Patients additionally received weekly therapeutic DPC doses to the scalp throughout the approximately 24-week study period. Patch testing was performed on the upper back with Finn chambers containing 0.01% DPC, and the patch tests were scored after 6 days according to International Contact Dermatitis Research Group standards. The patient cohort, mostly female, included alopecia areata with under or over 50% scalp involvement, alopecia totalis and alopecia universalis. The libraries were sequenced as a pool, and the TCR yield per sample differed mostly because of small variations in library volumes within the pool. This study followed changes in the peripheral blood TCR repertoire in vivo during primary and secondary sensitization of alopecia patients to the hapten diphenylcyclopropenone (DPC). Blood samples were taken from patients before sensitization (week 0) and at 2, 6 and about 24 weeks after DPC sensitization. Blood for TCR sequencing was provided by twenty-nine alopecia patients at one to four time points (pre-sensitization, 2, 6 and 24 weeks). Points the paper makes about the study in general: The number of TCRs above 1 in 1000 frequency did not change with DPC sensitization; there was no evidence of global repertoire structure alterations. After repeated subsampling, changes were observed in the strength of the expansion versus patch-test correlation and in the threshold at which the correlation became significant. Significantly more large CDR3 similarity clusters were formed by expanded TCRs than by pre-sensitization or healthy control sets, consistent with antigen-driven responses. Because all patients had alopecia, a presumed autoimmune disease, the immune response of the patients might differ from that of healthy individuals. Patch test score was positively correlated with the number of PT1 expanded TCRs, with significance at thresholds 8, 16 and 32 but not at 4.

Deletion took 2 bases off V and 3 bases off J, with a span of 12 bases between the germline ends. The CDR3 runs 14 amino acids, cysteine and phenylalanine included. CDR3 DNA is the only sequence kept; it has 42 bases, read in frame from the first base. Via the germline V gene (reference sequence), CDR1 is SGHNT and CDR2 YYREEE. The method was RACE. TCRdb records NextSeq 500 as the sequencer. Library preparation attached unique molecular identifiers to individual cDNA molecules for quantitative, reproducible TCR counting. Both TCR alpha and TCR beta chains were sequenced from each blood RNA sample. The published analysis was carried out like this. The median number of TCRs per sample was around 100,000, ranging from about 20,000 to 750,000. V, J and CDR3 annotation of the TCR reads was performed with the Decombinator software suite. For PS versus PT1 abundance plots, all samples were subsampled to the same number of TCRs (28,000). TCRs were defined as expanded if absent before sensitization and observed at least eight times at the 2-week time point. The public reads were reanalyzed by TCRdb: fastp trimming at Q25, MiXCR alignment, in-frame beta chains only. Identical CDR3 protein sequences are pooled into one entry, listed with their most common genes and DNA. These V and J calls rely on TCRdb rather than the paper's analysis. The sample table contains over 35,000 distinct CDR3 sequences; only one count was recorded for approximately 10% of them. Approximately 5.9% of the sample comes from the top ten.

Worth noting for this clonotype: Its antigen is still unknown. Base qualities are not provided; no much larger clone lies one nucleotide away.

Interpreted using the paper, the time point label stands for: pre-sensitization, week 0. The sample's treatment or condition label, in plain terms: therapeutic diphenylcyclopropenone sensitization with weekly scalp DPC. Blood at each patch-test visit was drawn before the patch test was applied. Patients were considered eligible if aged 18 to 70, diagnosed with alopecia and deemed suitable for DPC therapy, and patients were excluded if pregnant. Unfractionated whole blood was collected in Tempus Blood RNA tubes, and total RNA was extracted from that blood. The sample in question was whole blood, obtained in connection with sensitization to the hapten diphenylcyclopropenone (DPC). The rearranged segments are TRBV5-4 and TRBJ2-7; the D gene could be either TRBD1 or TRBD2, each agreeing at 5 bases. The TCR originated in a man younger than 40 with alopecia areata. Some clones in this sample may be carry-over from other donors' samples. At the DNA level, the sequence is TGTGCCAGCAGCTTCCGGGACGTAGGCTACGAGCAGTACTTC. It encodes CASSFRDVGYEQYF.